This note documents a single T cell receptor beta chain sequence. Its antigen remains unknown. Patients had residual fresh-frozen tumor tissue and more than two years of survival data. This entry comes from a study of glioma-infiltrating T cells after dendritic cell vaccination. About the research overall: Dendritic cell vaccination trial patients had either newly diagnosed or recurrent glioblastoma. Findings and limits, study-wide: Few patients contributed both blood and tumor specimens. Survival was not directly related to TCR clonality in these patients.

This table comes from immunoSEQ multiplex PCR, and its TCRdb copy is limited to in-frame clones, with some not included. The data show more than 100,000 clones, with 81% seen just once and less than 15% held by the top ten. The sequencing used blood, collected before dendritic cell vaccination. The sequence was collected from a human donor with glioblastoma.

The CDR3 DNA is TGTGCCAGCAGCCCTGGAGGCCAGGGGCATTTGGAGACCCAGTACTTC. Amino acids: CASSPGGQGHLETQYF. J is TRBJ2-5 and V is TRBV4-2; D perhaps matches TRBD1 (6 bases). In germline, CDR1 is LGHNA, CDR2 YNFKEQ. V shed 4 bases and J shed 5 bases, with 20 bases lying between them. This CDR3 spans 16 amino acids.